Presented here are 4 T cell receptor beta chains from one specimen sequenced in a study of blood T cell repertoires in COVID-19. Sequenced by immunoSEQ multiplex PCR; TCRdb stores in-frame clones only, minus some. In the table there are 150,000 to 250,000 clones, around 90% of which are singletons. The sequenced material came from PBMCs or T cells enriched from blood (not recorded which). Source of these receptors: a young woman who had recovered from COVID-19.

This chain joins TRBV19 and TRBJ1-5; 10 bases agree with TRBD1. Germline loops: CDR1 LNHDA, CDR2 SQIVND (reference sequence). This CDR3 has 14 residues. The trim removed 5 bases at V and 7 bases at J, leaving 5 bases unmatched. This CDR3 reads CASSVRDRGQPQHF. The CDR3 nucleotides read TGTGCCAGTAGTGTCCGGGACAGGGGACAGCCCCAGCATTTT.

The chain couples TRBV19 to TRBJ1-2; D remains ambiguous. Germline CDR1 is LNHDA and CDR2 is SQIVND (reference sequence). This CDR3 region has 14 residues. Trimming removed 1 base from V and 0 bases from J, with 6 bases in between. The CDR3 is CASSIVRSNYGYTF. The CDR3, as DNA: TGTGCCAGTAGTATAGTCCGGTCTAACTATGGCTACACCTTC.

The chain is built from TRBV19 and TRBJ1-2, with a tentative D call TRBD1 (6 bases). In germline, CDR1 is LNHDA, CDR2 SQIVND (reference sequence). Trimming pared 7 bases from V and 4 bases from J, leaving 19 bases between. CDR3 length: 15 residues. CDR3 sequence (DNA): TGTGCCAGTACCAACCCCCTAAGGGGGACCTATGGCTACACCTTC. Encoded protein: CASTNPLRGTYGYTF.

In the case of this clone: Germline and junction disagree at one end, which may indicate a read error. The chain recombines TRBV12-3 or TRBV12-4 with TRBJ2-2, with D unclear. This CDR3 has 11 residues. The CDR3 DNA reads as TGTGCCAGCCGTTTACTCGGGGAGCTGTTTTTT. Amino acids: CASRLLGELFF.